The TCR beta chain described here comes from a study of blood T cell repertoires in COVID-19. Across the study: Specimens from acute and convalescent COVID-19 originated in the United States, Italy and Spain. The analysed material was cDNA or gDNA that came from T cells, B-cell-depleted T cells, or PBMCs.

Measured with immunoSEQ multiplex PCR; TCRdb has only the in-frame clones, and not every one. The sample shows 200,000 or so clones, approximately 90% of them seen only once. This clone was observed a single time. The sequencing input was peripheral blood. This TCR was sampled from a man in his 70s with active or convalescent COVID-19.

The CDR3 DNA follows: TGTGCCAGCACCCAGACAGGGTCCTACGAGCAGTACTTC. This codes for CASTQTGSYEQYF. The chain employs TRBV6-5 and TRBJ2-7; 7 bases are shared with TRBD1. This CDR3 region has 13 residues. CDR1 is MNHEY, CDR2 SVGAGI, per germline. Trimming removed 7 bases from V and 1 base from J; junction bases left unmatched: 4.